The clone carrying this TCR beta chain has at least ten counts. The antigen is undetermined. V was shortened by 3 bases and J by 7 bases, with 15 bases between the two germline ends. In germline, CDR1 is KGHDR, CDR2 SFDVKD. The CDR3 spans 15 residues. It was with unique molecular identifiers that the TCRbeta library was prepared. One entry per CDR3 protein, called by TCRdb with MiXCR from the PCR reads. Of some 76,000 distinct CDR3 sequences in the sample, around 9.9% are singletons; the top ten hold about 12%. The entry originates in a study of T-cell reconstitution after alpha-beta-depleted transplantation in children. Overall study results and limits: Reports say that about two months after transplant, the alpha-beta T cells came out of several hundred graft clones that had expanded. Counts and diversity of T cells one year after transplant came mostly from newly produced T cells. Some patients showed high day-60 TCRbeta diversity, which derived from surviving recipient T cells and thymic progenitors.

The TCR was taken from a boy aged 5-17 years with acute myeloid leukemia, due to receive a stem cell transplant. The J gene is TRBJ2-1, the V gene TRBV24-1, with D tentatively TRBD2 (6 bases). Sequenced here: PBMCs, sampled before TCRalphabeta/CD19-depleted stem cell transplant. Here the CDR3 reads CATSDPRGRGNEQFF. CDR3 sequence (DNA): TGTGCCACCAGTGATCCACGGGGGAGAGGGAATGAGCAGTTCTTC.